This entry lists 20 T cell receptor beta chains sequenced from one sample in a study of blood T cell repertoires in COVID-19. TCRdb keeps only in-frame clones here, not all; method: immunoSEQ multiplex PCR. The sample includes some 350,000 clones, 88% seen only once; the top ten take 7% to 8%. Material for sequencing was peripheral blood. The receptors were gathered from an older woman with COVID-19, enrolled during active disease.

V gene TRBV5-8 combines with J gene TRBJ2-7, with TRBD1 identical over 7 bases. Germline V gene data show CDR1 as SGHTS and CDR2 as YDEGEE. CDR3 length: 16 residues. The junction had 13 bases not matched to a gene; V was cut back by 0 bases and J by 7 bases. CDR3 sequence reads: CASSLEQGKGSKEQYF. The CDR3 nucleotides are TGTGCCAGCAGCTTGGAACAGGGGAAAGGATCGAAGGAGCAGTACTTC.

For the CDR3, the DNA is TGTGCTAGTGGCACATACGAGCAGTACTTC. Translating gives CASGTYEQYF. This chain uses TRBV12-5 with TRBJ2-7; no definite D call. The CDR3 runs 10 residues. Between the trimmed V and J ends, which lost 6 bases and 4 bases, there was a span of 4 bases. Per germline, CDR1 LGHNT and CDR2 FRNRAP.

This chain connects TRBV7-2 to TRBJ2-3; D not resolved. This CDR3 has 12 residues. V was clipped by 2 bases and J by 4 bases, with 4 bases between them. Germline V gene sequence: CDR1 SGHTA, CDR2 FQGNSA. The CDR3 DNA reads as TGTGCCAGCAGCTTACTTGCAGATACGCAGTATTTT. This sequence encodes CASSLLADTQYF.

The V call is TRBV9, the J call TRBJ2-3, with D perhaps TRBD2 (5 bases). This CDR3 is built from 15 residues. Per germline, CDR1 SGDLS and CDR2 YYNGEE. V was cut by 4 bases and J by 0 bases, with 12 bases left in between. CDR3 loop: CASSKLVSSTDTQYF. As DNA, the CDR3 is TGTGCCAGCAGCAAACTAGTGTCTAGCACAGATACGCAGTATTTT.

This sequence joins TRBV6-2 or TRBV6-3 and TRBJ2-7; TRBD2 agrees at 8 bases. Trimming removed 5 bases from V and 2 bases from J; junction bases left unmatched: 5. Germline assignment: CDR1 MNHEY and CDR2 SVGEGT. The CDR3 has 14 amino acids. This chain's CDR3 is CASSRGGVPYEQYF. DNA for the CDR3: TGTGCCAGCAGTCGGGGGGGCGTGCCCTACGAGCAGTACTTC.

The chain is built from TRBV4-3 and TRBJ2-1; 12 nucleotides align to TRBD2. The V segment lost 0 bases and the J segment 10 bases; nucleotides outside the gene matches: 1. Germline V lookup: CDR1 LGHNA, CDR2 YSLEER. The CDR3 sequence is 14 residues long. CDR3 region: CASSQDTSGGEQFF. DNA of the CDR3: TGCGCCAGCAGCCAAGATACTAGCGGGGGGGAGCAGTTCTTC.

V and J are TRBV7-9 and TRBJ2-1; no reliable D call. V was cut by 11 bases and J by 8 bases, with 7 bases left in between. Germline values: CDR1 SEHNR, CDR2 FQNEAQ (reference sequence). The length of the CDR3 is 9 residues. The CDR3 DNA reads TGTGCCGCTGGCCATGAGCAGTTCTTC. It encodes CAAGHEQFF.

V and J are TRBV6-6 and TRBJ2-1; D is perhaps TRBD1 (6 bases). Germline V lookup: CDR1 MNHNY, CDR2 SVGAGI (reference sequence). The CDR3 sequence is 15 residues long. V shed 4 bases and J shed 10 bases, with 20 bases lying between them. This CDR3 is CASSWDMAEIVEQFF. The CDR3 DNA reads as TGTGCCAGCAGTTGGGACATGGCTGAGATCGTAGAGCAGTTCTTC.

This clone occurred once. The chain combines TRBV5-6 with TRBJ1-1, with no clear D. The V end was cut by 2 bases, the J end by 3 bases, with 8 bases between. The CDR3 is made up of 13 amino acids. CDR1 and CDR2 from the germline V gene are SGHDT and YYEEEE. Here the CDR3 reads CASSLEVDTEAFF. CDR3 bases: TGTGCCAGCAGCTTAGAGGTTGACACTGAAGCTTTCTTT.

This rearrangement joins TRBV11-2 to TRBJ1-2; the match to TRBD1 covers 10 bases. The CDR3 is 16 residues long. CDR1 is SGHAT and CDR2 is FQNNGV in the germline V gene. J gave up 4 bases and V 1 base, and 6 bases lay outside the gene matches. The CDR3 coding sequence is TGTGCCAGCAGCTTAGGCCAGACAGGGGGCGTCTATGGCTACACCTTC. It yields the protein CASSLGQTGGVYGYTF.

The chain carries TRBV18 and TRBJ2-3, with D unresolved. Germline CDR1 reads KGHSH; CDR2 reads LQKENI. Deletions cut 5 bases from V and 1 base from J, with 13 bases between. The CDR3 is made up of 15 amino acids. CDR3 loop: CASSTNVLGTDTQYF. The DNA for the CDR3 is TGTGCCAGCTCAACTAACGTACTTGGCACAGATACGCAGTATTTT.

The gene calls are TRBV14 and TRBJ2-1; D gene ambiguous. The V gene's germline CDR1 is SGHDN and CDR2 FVKESK. Trimming stripped 0 bases from V and 3 bases from J, with 9 bases between. This CDR3 contains 15 residues. The CDR3 DNA reads as TGTGCCAGCAGCCAAGATAACGGGTTCTACAATGAGCAGTTCTTC. Translating it yields CASSQDNGFYNEQFF.

This chain links TRBV18 with TRBJ1-4; the match to TRBD1 covers 8 bases. Germline V gene data show CDR1 as KGHSH and CDR2 as LQKENI. The V gene end was trimmed by 1 base and the J gene end by 8 bases; junction bases not matched to a gene: 6. This CDR3 comprises 15 residues. The CDR3 sequence is CASSPLSGGQEKLFF. CDR3 in DNA: TGTGCCAGCTCACCACTGTCAGGGGGCCAAGAAAAACTGTTTTTT. Full variable domain (rest looked up from reference TRBV18 and TRBJ1-4): NAGVMQNPRHLVRRRGQEARLRCSPMKGHSHVYWYRQLPEEGLKFMVYLQKENIIDESGMPKERFSAEFPKEGPSILRIQQVVRGDSAAYFCASSPLSGGQEKLFFGSGTQLSVL.

In its sample, this clone was seen once. The J gene is TRBJ1-5, the V gene TRBV30, with D perhaps matching TRBD1 (6 bases). This CDR3 has 14 residues. Trimming cost V 2 bases and J 6 bases, with 14 bases left between them. Germline V gene sequence: CDR1 GTSNPN, CDR2 SVGIG (reference sequence). The CDR3 loop is CAWSNRASGQPQHF. CDR3 coding DNA: TGTGCCTGGAGTAACAGGGCTTCGGGTCAGCCCCAGCATTTT.

This chain uses TRBV9 with TRBJ1-3; the match to TRBD1 covers 7 bases. From germline, CDR1 is SGDLS and CDR2 YYNGEE. Losses at the gene ends were 5 bases for V and 4 bases for J; bases not matched to a gene: 9. The CDR3 consists of 15 residues. The CDR3 loop is CASRDDRVDGNTIYF. The CDR3 DNA sequence: TGTGCCAGCAGAGATGACAGGGTTGACGGAAACACCATATATTTT.

This chain connects TRBV6-5 to TRBJ1-2, with D tentatively TRBD1 (6 bases). CDR3 length equals 14 residues. Germline V gene sequence: CDR1 MNHEY, CDR2 SVGAGI. V was trimmed by 6 bases and J by 4 bases, leaving 15 bases between them. The CDR3 here is CASSHRQERYGYTF. The CDR3 DNA follows: TGTGCCAGCAGCCACCGACAGGAGCGCTATGGCTACACCTTC.

This rearrangement joins TRBV29-1 to TRBJ1-2, with D hard to call. Germline loops: CDR1 SQVTM, CDR2 ANQGSEA. This CDR3 is 13 amino acids long. V gave up 3 bases and J gave up 2 bases, with 10 bases separating them. The DNA for the CDR3 is TGCAGCGTTGATACCCCGGAGAACTATGGCTACACCTTC. Amino acid sequence: CSVDTPENYGYTF.

The J gene is TRBJ2-7, the V gene TRBV7-9, with D possibly matching TRBD1 (6 bases). The CDR3 has 14 amino acids. Germline V gene data show CDR1 as SEHNR and CDR2 as FQNEAQ (reference sequence). V was cut by 6 bases and J by 3 bases, with 15 bases left in between. CDR3 loop: CASSQLGQSYEQYF. CDR3 in DNA: TGTGCCAGCAGTCAACTGGGACAAAGCTACGAGCAGTACTTC.

The J gene is TRBJ2-3, the V gene TRBV5-1; D might be TRBD1 (5 bases). Between the trimmed V and J ends, which lost 2 bases and 1 base, there was a span of 20 bases. The CDR3 extends over 18 amino acids. Germline V lookup: CDR1 SGHRS, CDR2 YFSETQ. The DNA for the CDR3 is TGCGCCAGCAGCTTTGGTACAGGTAATAACCACGGCACAGATACGCAGTATTTT. Translating it yields CASSFGTGNNHGTDTQYF.

DNA for the CDR3: TGTGCCAGCAGCTTGCGTACTAGCGGGGCATACAATGAGCAGTTCTTC. It specifies CASSLRTSGAYNEQFF. This rearrangement joins TRBV11-3 to TRBJ2-1; 10 bases are a match to TRBD2. The CDR3 runs to 16 residues. Trimming removed 3 bases from V and 4 bases from J; junction bases left unmatched: 6. In germline, CDR1 is SGHNT, CDR2 YENEEA.